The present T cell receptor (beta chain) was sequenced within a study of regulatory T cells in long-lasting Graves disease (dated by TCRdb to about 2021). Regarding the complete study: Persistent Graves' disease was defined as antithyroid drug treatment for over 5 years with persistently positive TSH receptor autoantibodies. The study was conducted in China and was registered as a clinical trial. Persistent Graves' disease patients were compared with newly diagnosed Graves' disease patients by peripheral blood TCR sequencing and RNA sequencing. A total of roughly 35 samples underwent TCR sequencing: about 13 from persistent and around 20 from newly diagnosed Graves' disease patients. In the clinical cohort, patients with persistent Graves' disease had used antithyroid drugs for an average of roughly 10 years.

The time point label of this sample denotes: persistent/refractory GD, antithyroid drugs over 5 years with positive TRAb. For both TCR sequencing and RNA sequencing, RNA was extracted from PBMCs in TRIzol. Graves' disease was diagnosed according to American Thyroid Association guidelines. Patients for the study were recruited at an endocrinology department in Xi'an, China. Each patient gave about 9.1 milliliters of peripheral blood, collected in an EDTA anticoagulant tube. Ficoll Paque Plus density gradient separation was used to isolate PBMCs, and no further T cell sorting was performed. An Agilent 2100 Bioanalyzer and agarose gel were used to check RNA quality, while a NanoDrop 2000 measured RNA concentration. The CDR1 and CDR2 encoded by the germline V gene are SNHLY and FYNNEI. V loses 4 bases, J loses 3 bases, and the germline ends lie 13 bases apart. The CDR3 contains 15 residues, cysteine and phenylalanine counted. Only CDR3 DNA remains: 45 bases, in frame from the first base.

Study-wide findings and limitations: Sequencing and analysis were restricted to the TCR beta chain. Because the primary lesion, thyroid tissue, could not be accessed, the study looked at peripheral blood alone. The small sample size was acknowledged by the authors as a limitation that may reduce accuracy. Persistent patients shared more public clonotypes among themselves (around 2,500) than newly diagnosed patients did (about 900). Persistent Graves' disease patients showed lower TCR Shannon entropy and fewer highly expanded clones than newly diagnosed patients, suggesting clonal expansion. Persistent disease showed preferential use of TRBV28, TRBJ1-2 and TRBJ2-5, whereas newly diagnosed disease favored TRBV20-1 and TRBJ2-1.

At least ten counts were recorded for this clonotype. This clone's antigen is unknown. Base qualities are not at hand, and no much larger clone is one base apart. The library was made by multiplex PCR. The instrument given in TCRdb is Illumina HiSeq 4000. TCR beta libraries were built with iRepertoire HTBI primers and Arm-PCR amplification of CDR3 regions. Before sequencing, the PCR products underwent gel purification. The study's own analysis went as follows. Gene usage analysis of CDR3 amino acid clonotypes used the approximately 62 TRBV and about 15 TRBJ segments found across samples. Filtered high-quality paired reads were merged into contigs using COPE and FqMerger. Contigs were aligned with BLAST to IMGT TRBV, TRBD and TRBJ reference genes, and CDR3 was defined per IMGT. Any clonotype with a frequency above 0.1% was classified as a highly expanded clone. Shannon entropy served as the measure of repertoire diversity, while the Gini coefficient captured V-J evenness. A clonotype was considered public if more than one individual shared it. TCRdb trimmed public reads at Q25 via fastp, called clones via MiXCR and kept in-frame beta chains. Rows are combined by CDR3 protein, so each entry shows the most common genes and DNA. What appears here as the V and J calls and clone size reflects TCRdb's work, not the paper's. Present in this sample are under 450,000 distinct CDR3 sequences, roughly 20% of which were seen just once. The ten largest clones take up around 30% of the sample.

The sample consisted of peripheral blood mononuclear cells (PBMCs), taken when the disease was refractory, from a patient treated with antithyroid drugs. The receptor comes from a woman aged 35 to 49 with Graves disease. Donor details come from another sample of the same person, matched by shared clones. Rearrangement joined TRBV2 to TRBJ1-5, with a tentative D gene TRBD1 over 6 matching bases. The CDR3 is CASSVYGGPNQPQHF. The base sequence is TGTGCCAGCAGTGTTTATGGGGGGCCCAATCAGCCCCAGCATTTT.